This TCR beta chain was recorded in a study of a mutant IDH1 vaccine in newly diagnosed glioma. The study, taken as a whole, reports: Pseudoprogression seemed unlinked to shifts in top peripheral T cell clonotypes.

There are 14 residues in the CDR3. The germline CDR1 and CDR2 sequences are SQVTM and ANQGSEA. V dropped 6 bases and J dropped 3; count of bases not matched to a gene: 7. The time point: week 35, safety follow-up. The investigators gave 300 ug of mutant IDH1 20-mer peptide in each vaccine dose, together with topical imiquimod. Worth noting for this clone: Its antigen is undetermined.

Some clones are missing from TCRdb's copy, which holds only in-frame ones; the method was immunoSEQ multiplex PCR. The sample has under 60,000 clones, over 65% seen once. The sample here was PBMCs, taken from a glioma patient whose treatment included an IDH1 peptide vaccine. This sequence joins TRBV29-1 and TRBJ2-2; the match to TRBD1 covers 7 bases. This clonotype was obtained from a man aged 35-49 years with glioma. This chain's CDR3 is CSVAGTADTGELFF. DNA of the CDR3: TGCAGCGTGGCCGGGACAGCTGACACCGGGGAGCTGTTTTTT.